The clone carrying this T cell receptor beta chain was counted at least ten times. These data belong to a study of CD8+CD57+ T cells in acquired aplastic anemia. Patients sequenced had flow cytometry evidence of CD8+CD57+ cell expansion. The template used for profiling TCR beta VDJ and CDR3 was genomic DNA. TCRdb ran MiXCR on the reads and lists one entry per CDR3 protein. The table shows approximately 220,000 distinct CDR3 sequences, with less than 60% occurring only once. The specimen sequenced was sorted CD4+, CD8+, or CD8+CD57+ T cells (not recorded which) from PBMCs. This clonotype was obtained from a human donor with aplastic anemia.

CDR3 coding DNA: TGTGCCAGCAGACCGAGGTTGGGACAGGGGTTAGCAGATACGCAGTATTTT. Translated, it gives CASRPRLGQGLADTQYF. V usage is TRBV7-9 and J usage is TRBJ2-3; 10 bases are a match to TRBD1. The CDR3 is 17 amino acids. The V gene end was trimmed by 6 bases and the J gene end by 4 bases; junction bases not matched to a gene: 13. CDR1 SEHNR and CDR2 FQNEAQ come from the germline V gene (reference sequence).